These 29 T cell receptor beta chains were sequenced from one sample in a study of cytomegalovirus exposure and HLA in healthy donors. PCR was performed using 60 Vbeta and 13 Jbeta primers. The data were produced by immunoSEQ multiplex PCR, yet TCRdb's version contains in-frame clones alone and is incomplete. The profile covers 50,000 or so clones, with approximately 77% appearing a single time and 7% to 10% taken by the ten largest. What was sequenced was PBMCs. These receptors were obtained from a woman aged 45-60 years in good health and CMV-seronegative.

This clone occurred a few times. The gene calls are TRBV30 and TRBJ2-3, with 11 bases lining up with TRBD2. This CDR3 region has 16 residues. V lost 0 bases and J lost 4; bases outside the gene matches: 6. The germline CDR1 and CDR2 sequences are GTSNPN and SVGIG (reference sequence). CDR3 protein: CAWSVRTSGRSDTQYF. The CDR3 nucleotides read TGTGCCTGGAGTGTACGAACTAGCGGGAGATCAGATACGCAGTATTTT.

The chain links TRBV28 to TRBJ1-5; D unresolved. The CDR3 extends over 15 amino acids. Deletions cut 2 bases from V and 3 bases from J, with 11 bases between. CDR1 is MDHEN, CDR2 SYDVKM, per germline. The CDR3 DNA reads TGTGCCAGCAGTTTAGGAAGAGGTCCCAATCAGCCCCAGCATTTT. Translating gives CASSLGRGPNQPQHF.

The chain joins TRBV13 to TRBJ2-2, with D hard to call. There are 16 residues in the CDR3. Trimming took off 1 base at V and 2 bases at J, with 11 bases between the two ends. Germline CDR1 PRHDT, CDR2 FYEKMQ (reference sequence). CDR3 sequence (DNA): TGTGCCAGCAGCTTAGAAGTAGCAACTAACACCGGGGAGCTGTTTTTT. Encoded protein: CASSLEVATNTGELFF.

This clone was seen a single time. Since the CDR3 does not end with the conserved phenylalanine or tryptophan, this likely comes from a read error. This chain uses TRBV5-1 with TRBJ1-1, with TRBD1 identical over 7 bases. This CDR3 has 15 amino acids. The V gene's germline CDR1 is SGHRS and CDR2 YFSETQ. J was trimmed by 5 bases and V by 4 bases; bases with no gene match: 11. The CDR3 sequence: CASSQQPDRDTEAFV. The DNA for the CDR3 is TGCGCCAGCAGCCAACAGCCTGACAGGGATACTGAAGCTTTCGTT.

V is TRBV19 and J is TRBJ1-1; possible D gene TRBD1, 5 bases. The CDR3 runs to 11 residues. The ends were cut back, 8 bases at V and 9 bases at J, with 13 bases in the middle. Germline CDR1 and CDR2: LNHDA and SQIVND (reference sequence). The CDR3 sequence: CASQTDIKAFF. CDR3 DNA sequence: TGTGCCAGTCAAACGGACATTAAAGCTTTCTTT.

This chain links TRBV7-2 with TRBJ1-5; D not resolved. This CDR3 has 12 amino acids. Germline V CDR1 and CDR2: SGHTA, FQGNSA. V gave up 4 bases and J gave up 4 bases, with 5 bases separating them. As DNA, the CDR3 is TGTGCCAGCAGCTCCATGAATCAGCCCCAGCATTTT. It encodes CASSSMNQPQHF.

The chain employs TRBV4-2 and TRBJ2-7, with 9 bases matching TRBD2. The germline gives CDR1 LGHNA, CDR2 YNFKEQ. The CDR3 covers 15 residues. Trimming removed 0 bases from V and 3 bases from J; junction bases left unmatched: 3. Here the CDR3 DNA reads TGTGCCAGCAGCCAAGAGACTAGCGGATACTACGAGCAGTACTTC. It is translated as CASSQETSGYYEQYF.

The chain couples TRBV21-1 to TRBJ2-1; the table gives TRBD2 as D, unverified against the DNA. TRBV21-1 is a documented pseudogene. The CDR3 totals 14 residues. The CDR3 region is CASSNLDFDNEQFF. The CDR3 DNA follows: TGTGCCAGCAGCAATCTGGACTTTGACAATGAGCAGTTCTTC.

The J gene is TRBJ1-5, the V gene TRBV5-1; the D is unclear. CDR1 and CDR2 from the germline V gene are SGHRS and YFSETQ. This CDR3 spans 15 amino acids. The germline V and J ends were trimmed by 2 bases and 0 bases, with 9 bases remaining between them. The CDR3 here is CASSLSEFSNQPQHF. The CDR3 DNA is TGCGCCAGCAGCTTAAGCGAGTTTAGCAATCAGCCCCAGCATTTT.

This chain's CDR3 is CASSTGIDQPQHF. CDR3 coding DNA: TGTGCCAGCTCCACCGGTATCGATCAGCCCCAGCATTTT. The V call is TRBV18, the J call TRBJ1-5; no clear D. V was pared by 6 bases and J by 5 bases, with 11 bases between. The CDR3 has 13 amino acids. The germline V gene encodes CDR1 KGHSH and CDR2 LQKENI.

This clone was recorded only once. This chain joins TRBV5-1 and TRBJ2-7; 7 nucleotides align to TRBD2. J lost 6 bases, V lost 0 bases, and 3 bases had no gene match. The V gene's germline CDR1 is SGHRS and CDR2 YFSETQ. The CDR3 sequence is 13 residues long. CDR3 coding DNA: TGCGCCAGCAGCTTGGGGGGCGGGAGCGAGCAGTACTTC. Amino acids: CASSLGGGSEQYF.

In this sample, this clone turned up once. The rearrangement links TRBV5-3 to TRBJ1-5, with D perhaps matching TRBD1 (5 bases). TRBV5-3 is noted as an ORF with a role that remains uncertain. The CDR3 is made up of 19 amino acids. V lost 4 bases and J 0 bases, leaving 23 bases between the germline ends. CDR3: CARSPIVNRRKYSNQPQHF. The CDR3 DNA sequence: TGTGCCAGAAGCCCTATAGTGAACAGGCGTAAATATAGCAATCAGCCCCAGCATTTT.

The chain links TRBV5-6 to TRBJ2-1; 12 bases are a match to TRBD2. Trimming took 4 bases from V and 8 from J; bases not matched to a gene: 7. The CDR3 runs to 15 residues. Germline V gives CDR1 SGHDT, CDR2 YYEEEE. The CDR3 bases are TGTGCCAGCAGCGCTCCGGGACTAGCGGGCTATGAGCAGTTCTTC. It specifies CASSAPGLAGYEQFF.

The chain links TRBV5-1 to TRBJ2-7; TRBD1 agrees at 7 bases. Germline CDR1 SGHRS, CDR2 YFSETQ. The CDR3 loop spans 13 amino acids. The junction had 5 bases not matched to a gene; V was cut back by 7 bases and J by 1 base. The CDR3 nucleotides are TGCGCCAGCGGACAGGACAGATCCTACGAGCAGTACTTC. It translates to CASGQDRSYEQYF.

CDR3 DNA sequence: TGTGCCAGCTCACCCGGGACACCGAACACTGAAGCTTTCTTT. Residues: CASSPGTPNTEAFF. The chain has TRBV18 and TRBJ1-1; TRBD1 might be the D (6 bases). V was cut by 3 bases and J by 1 base, with 9 bases left in between. The CDR3 covers 14 residues. CDR1 is KGHSH, CDR2 LQKENI, per germline.

CDR3 protein: CASSPRDSTYEQYF. The CDR3 DNA sequence: TGTGCCAGCAGCCCCAGAGACAGCACCTACGAGCAGTACTTC. The rearrangement uses TRBV6-1 and TRBJ2-7, with D perhaps TRBD1 (5 bases). Germline V gene sequence: CDR1 MNHNS, CDR2 SASEGT. The CDR3 contains 14 residues. Trimming removed 6 bases at V and 2 bases at J, with 14 bases between.

This clone was counted a single time. The gene calls are TRBV4-2 and TRBJ2-7, with 9 positions matching TRBD1. Germline loops: CDR1 LGHNA, CDR2 YNFKEQ. The CDR3 covers 15 residues. The V segment lost 0 bases and the J segment 5 bases; nucleotides outside the gene matches: 5. CDR3: CASSQEGQGKDEQYF. The CDR3 DNA sequence: TGTGCCAGCAGCCAAGAAGGACAGGGGAAGGACGAGCAGTACTTC.

The chain carries TRBV28 and TRBJ2-6; D is undetermined. V lost 6 bases and J lost 0, with 9 bases in between. Germline CDR1 MDHEN, CDR2 SYDVKM. The CDR3 length is 15 residues. Here the CDR3 reads CASRHASSGANVLTF. In DNA, the CDR3 is TGTGCCAGCAGGCACGCGAGCTCTGGGGCCAACGTCCTGACTTTC.

In DNA form, the CDR3 reads TGTGCCAGCAGTCTAAGGGGTGGGTATGGCTACACCTTC. It translates to CASSLRGGYGYTF. The chain combines TRBV27 with TRBJ1-2, with a weak D call TRBD1 (5 bases). The V end was cut by 5 bases, the J end by 5 bases, with 12 bases between. Germline V gene data show CDR1 as MNHEY and CDR2 as SMNVEV (reference sequence). The CDR3 contains 13 residues.

V is TRBV29-1 and J is TRBJ2-7, with D uncertain. CDR3 length: 12 residues. V lost 0 bases and J 3 bases, leaving 6 bases between the germline ends. CDR1 and CDR2 from the germline V gene are SQVTM and ANQGSEA. The DNA of the CDR3 is TGCAGCGTTGAAGAAGTCGGCTACGAGCAGTACTTC. Protein product: CSVEEVGYEQYF.

This rearrangement joins TRBV7-8 to TRBJ1-5; 7 bases map to TRBD1. Germline V lookup: CDR1 SGHVS, CDR2 FQNEAQ. V lost 8 bases and J lost 2; bases outside the gene matches: 6. The CDR3 covers 14 residues. CDR3 in DNA: TGTGCCAGCGAACCGACAGGGCGCAATCAGCCCCAGCATTTT. It specifies CASEPTGRNQPQHF.

This chain connects TRBV2 to TRBJ2-3, with TRBD2 as a possible D gene (6 bases). V lost 4 bases and J lost 9, with 11 bases in between. This CDR3 contains 12 residues. Germline V lookup: CDR1 SNHLY, CDR2 FYNNEI. Here the CDR3 DNA reads TGTGCCAGCAGTGGGGGCGGGACCACGCAGTATTTT. Translated: CASSGGGTTQYF.

The rearrangement joins TRBV5-4 to TRBJ2-2, with unresolved D. CDR3 length equals 15 residues. Per the germline V gene, CDR1 is SGHNT and CDR2 is YYREEE (reference sequence). The V end lost 0 bases, the J end lost 2 bases, and 8 bases lay between the germline ends. CDR3 bases: TGTGCCAGCAGCTTGGATCTAAGCAACACCGGGGAGCTGTTTTTT. Its protein is CASSLDLSNTGELFF.

The CDR3 is CASSLDALVVAGAQETQYF. CDR3 DNA sequence: TGTGCCAGCAGTTTAGATGCCCTCGTGGTAGCGGGGGCCCAAGAGACCCAGTACTTC. The chain recombines TRBV28 with TRBJ2-5; TRBD2 matches at 9 bases. Germline V gene sequence: CDR1 MDHEN, CDR2 SYDVKM. J lost 1 base, V lost 2 bases, and 14 bases had no gene match. CDR3 length equals 19 residues.

This clone has a handful of counts. This chain links TRBV18 with TRBJ2-7; possibly TRBD2 for D (5 bases). The CDR3 contains 14 residues. Germline assignment: CDR1 KGHSH and CDR2 LQKENI. V lost 0 bases and J lost 1, with 7 bases in between. The DNA of the CDR3 is TGTGCCAGCTCACCACCGGGCGGGTCCTACGAGCAGTACTTC. Translation: CASSPPGGSYEQYF.

This clone was detected once. This rearrangement joins TRBV6-5 to TRBJ1-2, with TRBD1 matching over 7 bases. CDR1 MNHEY and CDR2 SVGAGI come from the germline V gene. This CDR3 is 13 amino acids long. The J segment lost 6 bases and the V segment lost 6 bases, leaving 7 bases of the junction unmatched. The CDR3 coding sequence is TGTGCCAGCAGGGGAGGACAGGCGGATGGCTACACCTTC. It codes for CASRGGQADGYTF.

This clone was detected a few times. This chain connects TRBV7-9 to TRBJ2-3, with D possibly matching TRBD1 (5 bases). The ends were cut back, 5 bases at V and 1 base at J, with 10 bases in the middle. This CDR3 region has 14 residues. Germline CDR1 reads SEHNR; CDR2 reads FQNEAQ (reference sequence). The CDR3 bases are TGTGCCAGCAGCCTCAAACAGGGCACAGATACGCAGTATTTT. It encodes CASSLKQGTDTQYF.

As DNA, the CDR3 is TGTGCCAGTAGCCCTACGGGGACAGTATACGAGCAGTACTTC. It is translated as CASSPTGTVYEQYF. This sequence joins TRBV19 and TRBJ2-5, with 7 bases aligning to TRBD1. The DNA end favors TRBJ2-7, so the J call may be wrong. The CDR3 consists of 14 residues. CDR1 LNHDA and CDR2 SQIVND come from the germline V gene (reference sequence).

This chain joins TRBV11-2 and TRBJ2-3; TRBD1 might be the D (6 bases). Trimming removed 0 bases from V and 3 bases from J, with 10 bases in between. CDR3 length: 15 residues. Germline CDR1 and CDR2: SGHAT and FQNNGV. The CDR3 DNA reads as TGTGCCAGCAGCTTAGATTGGGGGCAGACAGATACGCAGTATTTT. Translated, it gives CASSLDWGQTDTQYF. Full variable domain (remainder filled in from reference TRBV11-2 and TRBJ2-3): EAGVAQSPRYKIIEKRQSVAFWCNPISGHATLYWYQQILGQGPKLLIQFQNNGVVDDSQLPKDRFSAERLKGVDSTLKIQPAKLEDSAVYLCASSLDWGQTDTQYFGPGTRLTVL.